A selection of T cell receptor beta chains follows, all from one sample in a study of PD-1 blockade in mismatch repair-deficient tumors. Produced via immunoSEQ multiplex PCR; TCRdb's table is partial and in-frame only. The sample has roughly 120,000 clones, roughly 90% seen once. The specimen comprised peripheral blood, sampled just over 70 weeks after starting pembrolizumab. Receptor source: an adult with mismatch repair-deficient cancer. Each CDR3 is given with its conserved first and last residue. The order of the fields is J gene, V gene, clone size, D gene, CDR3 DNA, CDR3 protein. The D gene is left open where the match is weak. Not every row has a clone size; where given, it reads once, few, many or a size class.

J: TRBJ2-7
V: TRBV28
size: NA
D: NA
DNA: TGTGCCAGCGGGTGGGGGAAAGAGTACGAGCAGTACTTC
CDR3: CASGWGKEYEQYF

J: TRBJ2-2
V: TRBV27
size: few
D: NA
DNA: TGTGCCAGCAGACCCGGGTGGCGCACCGGGGAGCTGTTTTTT
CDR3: CASRPGWRTGELFF

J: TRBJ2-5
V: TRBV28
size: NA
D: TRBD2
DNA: TGTGCCAGCAGTTTGACTAGCGGGAGGGTCAGAGAGACCCAGTACTTC
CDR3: CASSLTSGRVRETQYF

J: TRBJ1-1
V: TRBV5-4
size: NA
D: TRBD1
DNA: TGTGCCAGCAGCTTACAGGGGGGTACTGAAGCTTTCTTT
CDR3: CASSLQGGTEAFF

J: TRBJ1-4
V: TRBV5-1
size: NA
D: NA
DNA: TGCGCCAGCAGAGGGATGACGACTAATGAAAAACTGTTTTTT
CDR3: CASRGMTTNEKLFF

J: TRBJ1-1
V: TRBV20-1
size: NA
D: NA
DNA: TGCAGTGCTAGTCGGAACACTGAAGCTTTCTTT
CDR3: CSASRNTEAFF

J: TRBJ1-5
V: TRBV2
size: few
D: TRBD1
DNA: TGTGCCAGCAGTGATAGGACAGGGCCTCAACAGCCCCAGCATTTT
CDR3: CASSDRTGPQQPQHF

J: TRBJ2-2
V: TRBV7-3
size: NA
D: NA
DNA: TGTGCCAGCAGCCCGCAGGAAGGGGATAACACCGGGGAGCTGTTTTTT
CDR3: CASSPQEGDNTGELFF

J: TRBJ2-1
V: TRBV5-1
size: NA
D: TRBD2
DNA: TGCGCCAGCAGACGCCTCACTAGCGGGATCTACAATGAGCAGTTCTTC
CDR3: CASRRLTSGIYNEQFF

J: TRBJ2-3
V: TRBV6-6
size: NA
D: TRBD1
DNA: TGTGCCAGCAGTTACTCGACAGGGGGCTTCGCAGATACGCAGTATTTT
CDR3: CASSYSTGGFADTQYF

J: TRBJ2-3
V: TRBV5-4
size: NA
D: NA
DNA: TGTGCCAGCAGCCCCGCGCAGGATACGCAGTATTTT
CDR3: CASSPAQDTQYF

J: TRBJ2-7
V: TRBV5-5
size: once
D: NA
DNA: TGTGCCAGCAGCTTGGTCGGTAGCGTGGAAATCTACGAGCAGTACTTC
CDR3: CASSLVGSVEIYEQYF

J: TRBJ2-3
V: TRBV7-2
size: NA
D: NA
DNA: TGTGCCAGCAGCCCAACGGGACACCCGACAGATACGCAGTATTTT
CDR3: CASSPTGHPTDTQYF

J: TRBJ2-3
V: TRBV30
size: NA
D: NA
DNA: TGTGCCTGGACTACCGGTGATAGCACAGATACGCAGTATTTT
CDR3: CAWTTGDSTDTQYF

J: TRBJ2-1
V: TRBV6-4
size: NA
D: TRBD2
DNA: TGTGCCAGCAGTGACGGGACTAACAATGAGCAGTTCTTC
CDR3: CASSDGTNNEQFF

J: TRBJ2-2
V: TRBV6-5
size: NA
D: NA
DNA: TGTGCCAGCAGTTATAATATTCCCGGGGAGCTGTTTTTT
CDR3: CASSYNIPGELFF